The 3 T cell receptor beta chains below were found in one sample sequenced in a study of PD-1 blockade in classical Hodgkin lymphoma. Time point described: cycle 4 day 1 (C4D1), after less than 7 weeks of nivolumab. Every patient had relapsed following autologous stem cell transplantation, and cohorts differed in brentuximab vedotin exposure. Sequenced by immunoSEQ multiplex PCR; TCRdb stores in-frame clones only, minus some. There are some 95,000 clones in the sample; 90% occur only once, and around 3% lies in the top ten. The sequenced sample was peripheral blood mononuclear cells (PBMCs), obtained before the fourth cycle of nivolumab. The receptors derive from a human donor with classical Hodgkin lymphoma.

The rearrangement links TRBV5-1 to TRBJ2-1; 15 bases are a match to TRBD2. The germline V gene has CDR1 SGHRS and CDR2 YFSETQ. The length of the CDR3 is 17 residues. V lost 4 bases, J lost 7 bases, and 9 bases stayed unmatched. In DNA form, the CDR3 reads TGCGCCAGCAGCCCTCCCGGACTAGCGGGGGGGAATAATGAGCAGTTCTTC. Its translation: CASSPPGLAGGNNEQFF.

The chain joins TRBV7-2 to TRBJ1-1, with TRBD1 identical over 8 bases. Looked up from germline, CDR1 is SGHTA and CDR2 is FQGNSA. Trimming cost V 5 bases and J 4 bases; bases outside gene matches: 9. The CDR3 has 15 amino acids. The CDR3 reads CASSRQGQAVTEAFF. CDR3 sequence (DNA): TGTGCCAGCAGCCGCCAGGGACAGGCCGTCACTGAAGCTTTCTTT.

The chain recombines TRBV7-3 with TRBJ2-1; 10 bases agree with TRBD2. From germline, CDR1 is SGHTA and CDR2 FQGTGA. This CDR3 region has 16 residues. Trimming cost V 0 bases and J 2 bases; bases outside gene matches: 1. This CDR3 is CASSLTSGGAYNEQFF. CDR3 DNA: TGTGCCAGCAGCTTAACGAGCGGGGGGGCCTACAATGAGCAGTTCTTC.